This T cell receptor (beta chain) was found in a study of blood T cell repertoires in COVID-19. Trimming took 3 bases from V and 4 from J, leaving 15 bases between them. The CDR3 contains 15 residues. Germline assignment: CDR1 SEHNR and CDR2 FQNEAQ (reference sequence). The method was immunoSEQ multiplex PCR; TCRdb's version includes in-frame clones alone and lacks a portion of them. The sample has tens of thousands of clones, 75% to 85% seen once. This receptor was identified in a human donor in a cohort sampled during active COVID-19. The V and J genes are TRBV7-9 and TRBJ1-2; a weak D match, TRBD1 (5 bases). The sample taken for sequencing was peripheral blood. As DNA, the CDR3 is TGTGCCAGCAGCTTTCATACAGGACCCTCCTATGGCTACACCTTC. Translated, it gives CASSFHTGPSYGYTF.